A selection of T cell receptor beta chains follows, all from one sample in a study of a mutant IDH1 vaccine in newly diagnosed glioma. Here immunoSEQ multiplex PCR was the method, and the copy in TCRdb shows in-frame clones only, minus some. The table shows under 70,000 clones, with approximately 87% occurring only once. These receptors lack a known antigen. The input for sequencing was PBMCs, taken from a glioma patient whose treatment included an IDH1 peptide vaccine. The receptors come from a man aged 18 to 30 with glioma. CDR3s include the opening cysteine and the closing phenylalanine or tryptophan. A D gene is named only where the DNA matches it firmly. The size entry is marked missing in some rows and otherwise reads once, few, many or a size class.

>NA|NA|TRBV6-6|TRBJ1-2
TGTGCCAGCAGCCAGAACCGGGGGGTAGACTATGGCTACACCTTC
CASSQNRGVDYGYTF
>NA|TRBD1|TRBV5-8|TRBJ1-2
TGTGCCAGCAGCTTGACCGGGACAGCCTATGGCTACACCTTC
CASSLTGTAYGYTF
>NA|NA|TRBV19|TRBJ2-3
TGTGCCAGTAGTATCGGGGCAGGGTTGGATACGCAGTATTTT
CASSIGAGLDTQYF
>NA|NA|TRBV23-1|TRBJ1-2
TGCGCCAGCAGTCGAGGGTGGGGTAACTATGGCTACACCTTC
CASSRGWGNYGYTF
>NA|NA|TRBV7-7|TRBJ1-5
TGTGCTAGCAGCTCGGAGCAAGTGTGTAGCAATCAGCCCCAGCATTTT
CASSSEQVCSNQPQHF
>once|NA|TRBV6-5|TRBJ1-1
TGTGCCAGCAGGGGACGAACGATCACTGAAGCTTTCTTT
CASRGRTITEAFF
>NA|NA|TRBV30|TRBJ2-1
TGTGCCTGGATTGCCCTAAACAATGAGCAGTTCTTC
CAWIALNNEQFF
>NA|NA|TRBV2|TRBJ1-1
TGTGCCAGCGGTCAGGGCGGCACTGAAGCTTTCTTT
CASGQGGTEAFF
>NA|NA|TRBV29-1|TRBJ2-1
TGCAGCGTTGACACCCCGAGGGCGAGGAATGAGCAGTTCTTC
CSVDTPRARNEQFF
>NA|NA|TRBV5-6|TRBJ1-1
TGTGCCAGCAGCTACGTGACGGGGCCGGACACTGAAGCTTTCTTT
CASSYVTGPDTEAFF
>once|NA|TRBV7-8|TRBJ2-4
TGTGCCAGCAGCTTAGACAGAACAAACATTCAGTACTTC
CASSLDRTNIQYF
>NA|NA|TRBV6-5|TRBJ1-1
TGTGCCAGCAGTTACTCGAGAACTGAAGCTTTCTTT
CASSYSRTEAFF
>NA|NA|TRBV4-3|TRBJ1-2
TGCGCCAGCAGCCTTGGTCCGAGAGCCCTTGCGGGCTACACCTTC
CASSLGPRALAGYTF
>NA|TRBD2|TRBV4-2|TRBJ2-7
TGTGCCAGCAGCCAGGGACTAGGGTACGACGAGCAGTACTTC
CASSQGLGYDEQYF
>NA|NA|TRBV11-2|TRBJ2-5
TGTGCCAGCAGCTTAGATAAGTGGGGGACGGAGACCCAGTACTTC
CASSLDKWGTETQYF
>once|NA|TRBV5-6|TRBJ2-3
TGTGCCAGCAGCCACCCTCACAGTACAGATACGCAGTATTTT
CASSHPHSTDTQYF
>few|NA|TRBV20-1|TRBJ1-1
TGCAGTGCTGGTCCAGGCGTTGAAGCTTTCTTT
CSAGPGVEAFF
>NA|NA|TRBV4-2|TRBJ1-4
TGTGCCAGCAGCCAAGAGAGGGTCTGGGGGGGGACTAATGAAAAACTGTTTTTT
CASSQERVWGGTNEKLFF
>NA|NA|TRBV28|TRBJ2-2
TGTGCCAGCAGTTTAATGGCCCCGAACACCGGGGAGCTGTTTTTT
CASSLMAPNTGELFF
>NA|TRBD2|TRBV6-6|TRBJ2-3
TGTGCCAGCAGGTTGACTAGCGGGAGCGATACGCAGTATTTT
CASRLTSGSDTQYF
>NA|TRBD1|TRBV18|TRBJ2-7
TGTGCCAGCTCACCACTGCACCGGGACAGGGGACAATCCTACGAGCAGTACTTC
CASSPLHRDRGQSYEQYF
>NA|NA|TRBV4-3|TRBJ1-3
TGCGCCAGCAGCCACCTGGCCGACTCTGGAAACACCATATATTTT
CASSHLADSGNTIYF
>NA|NA|TRBV30|TRBJ2-5
TGTGCCTGGAGTACGACAGGACAACAAGAGACCCAGTACTTC
CAWSTTGQQETQYF
>once|TRBD2|TRBV4-3|TRBJ2-7
TGCGCCAGCAGCCAAGGAGTAGCGGGAGAGGACTACGAGCAGTACTTC
CASSQGVAGEDYEQYF
>few|NA|TRBV28|TRBJ1-5
TGTGCCAGCAGCCGTGGAATGAGCCAGCCCCAGCATTTT
CASSRGMSQPQHF
>NA|NA|TRBV27|TRBJ1-5
TGTGCCAGCAGTTTCAGGGCGAGCAATCAGCCCCAGCATTTT
CASSFRASNQPQHF
>NA|NA|TRBV28|TRBJ2-3
TGTGCCAGCAGTTTTGGGGCCCGCACAGATACGCAGTATTTT
CASSFGARTDTQYF
>NA|NA|TRBV28|TRBJ1-4
TGTGCCAGCAGTTTGGTAACAACTAATGAAAAACTGTTTTTT
CASSLVTTNEKLFF
>NA|TRBD1|TRBV18|TRBJ1-4
TGTGCCAGCTCACCACAGGGGGCGCATGAAAAACTGTTTTTT
CASSPQGAHEKLFF
>NA|NA|TRBV4-1|TRBJ1-5
TGCGCCAGCAGCCAAGAGGGAGTCAGGACTTATAGCAATCAGCCCCAGCATTTT
CASSQEGVRTYSNQPQHF
>NA|NA|TRBV28|TRBJ1-4
TGTGCCAGCGCCCGGTATGAAAAACTGTTTTTT
CASARYEKLFF
>NA|TRBD2|TRBV30|TRBJ2-1
TGTGCCTGGAGTGCCGGGAGGAGCTCCTACAATGAGCAGTTCTTC
CAWSAGRSSYNEQFF